This entry lists 12 T cell receptor beta chains sequenced from one sample in a study of T cell responses to AZD1222 COVID-19 vaccine. Sequencing was performed with immunoSEQ multiplex PCR; in TCRdb, only in-frame clones are kept and a portion is missing. The sample includes some 120,000 clones, roughly 89% of them seen just once. The source was peripheral blood, collected on day 0 of AZD1222 vaccination. All receptors derive from an adult in good health.

The chain couples TRBV29-1 to TRBJ2-2; maybe TRBD1 (6 bases). Trimming left V 3 bases short and J 10 bases short, with 30 bases between. There are 18 residues in the CDR3. Germline CDR1 is SQVTM and CDR2 is ANQGSEA. CDR3 loop: CSVDRQSANRVLRAELFF. DNA for the CDR3: TGCAGCGTTGATCGGCAGTCCGCAAACAGGGTACTGCGTGCGGAGCTGTTTTTT.

The J gene is TRBJ1-4, the V gene TRBV19; 7 positions match TRBD1. The junction had 10 bases not matched to a gene; V was cut back by 6 bases and J by 3 bases. CDR1 and CDR2 from the germline V gene are LNHDA and SQIVND (reference sequence). This CDR3 is built from 16 residues. The DNA for the CDR3 is TGTGCCAGTAGCAACAGGGGTATTTTGCCTAATGAAAAACTGTTTTTT. The encoded protein is CASSNRGILPNEKLFF.

This chain uses TRBV3-1 (or the pseudogene TRBV3-2) with TRBJ2-7; no firm D call. Germline CDR1 reads LGHDT; CDR2 reads YNNKEL (reference sequence). Trimming left V 0 bases short and J 5 bases short, with 8 bases between. The CDR3 covers 13 residues. The CDR3 DNA sequence: TGTGCCAGCAGCCAAGATAGCCCCGACGAGCAGTACTTC. It specifies CASSQDSPDEQYF.

The chain is built from TRBV11-2 and TRBJ2-2, with TRBD1 identical over 7 bases. The junction had 8 bases not matched to a gene; V was cut back by 5 bases and J by 5 bases. The CDR3 runs 15 residues. Germline CDR1 SGHAT, CDR2 FQNNGV. In nucleotides, the CDR3 is TGTGCCAGCAGCAAAGGGACAGTTGATACCGGGGAGCTGTTTTTT. Translation: CASSKGTVDTGELFF.

The CDR3 sequence: CASSPRGLEGNTIYF. CDR3 sequence (DNA): TGTGCCAGCAGCCCGCGGGGGCTAGAGGGAAACACCATATATTTT. The J gene is TRBJ1-3, the V gene TRBV7-9, with D possibly TRBD1 on 6 matching bases. V was shortened by 5 bases and J by 4 bases, with 15 bases between the two germline ends. Germline loops: CDR1 SEHNR, CDR2 FQNEAQ (reference sequence). The CDR3 consists of 15 residues.

The chain is built from TRBV7-8 and TRBJ1-5; D is undetermined. Germline CDR1 is SGHVS and CDR2 is FQNEAQ. V was cut by 0 bases and J by 1 base, with 7 bases left in between. The CDR3 is 15 amino acids. Written as DNA, the CDR3 is TGTGCCAGCAGCTTAGCCTCAGCCAGCAATCAGCCCCAGCATTTT. Protein product: CASSLASASNQPQHF.

V gene TRBV6-6 combines with J gene TRBJ2-7; perhaps TRBD1 as D (6 bases). Germline CDR1 and CDR2: MNHNY and SVGAGI (reference sequence). The length of the CDR3 is 12 residues. Trimming stripped 6 bases from V and 3 bases from J, with 9 bases between. The CDR3 coding sequence is TGTGCCAGCAGACGGACAGACTACGAGCAGTACTTC. Translated: CASRRTDYEQYF.

The V call is TRBV7-9, the J call TRBJ2-3, with 7 bases aligning to TRBD1. CDR3 length: 13 amino acids. Per the germline V gene, CDR1 is SEHNR and CDR2 is FQNEAQ (reference sequence). V dropped 7 bases and J dropped 14; count of bases not matched to a gene: 15. The CDR3 coding sequence is TGTGCCAGCACCGAAAGCTGGGGGAACAGGGGGTATTTT. Translated: CASTESWGNRGYF.

The chain recombines TRBV14 with TRBJ2-1; D unresolved. The V and J ends lost 1 base and 6 bases respectively, with 13 bases between them. Per germline, CDR1 SGHDN and CDR2 FVKESK. The CDR3 spans 15 residues. The CDR3 reads CASSQASGRGNEQFF. Here the CDR3 DNA reads TGTGCCAGCAGCCAAGCGTCCGGCCGTGGCAATGAGCAGTTCTTC.

V and J are TRBV29-1 and TRBJ1-2, with D maybe TRBD1 (5 bases). This CDR3 region has 13 residues. V lost 7 bases and J lost 3, with 15 bases in between. Germline CDR1 SQVTM, CDR2 ANQGSEA. The CDR3: CSAGRLRDYGYTF. Written as DNA, the CDR3 is TGCAGCGCGGGACGTCTAAGGGACTATGGCTACACCTTC.

The chain carries TRBV19 and TRBJ1-6; TRBD1 is a possible D gene (6 bases). The V gene's germline CDR1 is LNHDA and CDR2 SQIVND (reference sequence). The CDR3 is 15 residues long. Trimming removed 0 bases from V and 3 bases from J, with 6 bases in between. The CDR3 coding sequence is TGTGCCAGTAGTATAGAAGGGGGCTATAATTCACCCCTCCACTTT. It specifies CASSIEGGYNSPLHF.

This chain joins TRBV19 and TRBJ1-2; 7 positions agree with TRBD1. V gave up 9 bases and J gave up 0 bases; unmatched junction bases: 10. Germline V lookup: CDR1 LNHDA, CDR2 SQIVND (reference sequence). CDR3 length: 15 residues. The CDR3 DNA sequence: TGTGCCAGCAGGCCGGGACAGACATCTAACTATGGCTACACCTTC. Amino acid sequence: CASRPGQTSNYGYTF.